Below, one T cell receptor beta chain is given with its context. A Seattle source enrolled patients during active infection and followed them longitudinally. This specimen belongs to a study of blood T cell repertoires in COVID-19. Study context: Specimens from acute and convalescent COVID-19 originated in the United States, Italy and Spain. Sources were T cells, B-cell-depleted T cells, or PBMCs; the material itself was cDNA or gDNA.

CDR1 and CDR2 (germline): LGHDT, YNNKEL (reference sequence). The V and J ends lost 1 base and 2 bases respectively, with 15 bases between them. The CDR3 runs to 17 residues. This table comes from immunoSEQ multiplex PCR, and its TCRdb copy is limited to in-frame clones, with some not included. The sample contains 350,000 or so clones, about 89% of which appear only once. The rearrangement uses TRBV3-1 (or the pseudogene TRBV3-2) and TRBJ2-1, with a tentative D call TRBD2 (6 bases). Sequencing used peripheral blood. The sequence derives from a woman in her 30s with COVID-19, enrolled during active disease. CDR3 residues: CASSQGGRGGTYNEQFF. The DNA of the CDR3 is TGTGCCAGCAGCCAAGGGGGCCGGGGCGGGACCTACAATGAGCAGTTCTTC.